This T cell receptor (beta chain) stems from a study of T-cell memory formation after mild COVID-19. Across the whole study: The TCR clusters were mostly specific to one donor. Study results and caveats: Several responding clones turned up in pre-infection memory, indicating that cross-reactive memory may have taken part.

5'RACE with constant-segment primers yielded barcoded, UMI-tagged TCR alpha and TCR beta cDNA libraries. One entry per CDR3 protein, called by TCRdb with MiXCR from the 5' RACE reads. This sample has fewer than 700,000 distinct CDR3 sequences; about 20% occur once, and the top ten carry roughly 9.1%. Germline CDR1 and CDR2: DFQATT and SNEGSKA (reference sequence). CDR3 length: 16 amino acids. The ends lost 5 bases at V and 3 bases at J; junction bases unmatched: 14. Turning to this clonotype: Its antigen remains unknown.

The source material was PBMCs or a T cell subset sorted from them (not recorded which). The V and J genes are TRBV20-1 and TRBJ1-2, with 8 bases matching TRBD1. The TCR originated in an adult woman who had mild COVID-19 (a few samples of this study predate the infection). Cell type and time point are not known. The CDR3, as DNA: TGCAGTGCTCCTCGACTCGGGTCAGGGGGCGACTATGGCTACACCTTC. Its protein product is CSAPRLGSGGDYGYTF.